Below are 5 T cell receptor beta chains sequenced from a single sample in a study of OX40 agonist ivuxolimab in advanced cancers. Repertoires were generated with immunoSEQ multiplex PCR, while TCRdb's copy carries only in-frame clones and drops some. Altogether roughly 63,000 clones are present, roughly nine tenths being singletons, with the ten largest covering 12%. The specimen was CD4+ or CD8+ T cells sorted from blood, collected in a trial of the OX40 agonist ivuxolimab. The receptor set was obtained from an adult with an advanced solid tumor such as melanoma, head and neck, liver or kidney cancer.

The chain links TRBV7-9 to TRBJ2-3, with D unresolved. Deletions cut 5 bases from V and 0 bases from J, with 18 bases between. The CDR3 has 17 residues. Germline CDR1 SEHNR, CDR2 FQNEAQ (reference sequence). The CDR3 bases are TGTGCCAGCAGCCCCCTAAGGGCCGGTTCTAGCACAGATACGCAGTATTTT. It codes for CASSPLRAGSSTDTQYF.

This clone came up once. This rearrangement joins TRBV28 to TRBJ1-4; D not resolved. Germline V gives CDR1 MDHEN, CDR2 SYDVKM. This CDR3 has 14 residues. Trimming removed 4 bases from V and 0 bases from J, with 6 bases in between. CDR3 DNA: TGTGCCAGCAGTTACTCAGCAACTAATGAAAAACTGTTTTTT. Residues: CASSYSATNEKLFF.

The chain has TRBV7-5 and TRBJ2-1. TRBV7-5 is listed as a pseudogene. This CDR3 region has 17 residues. Written as DNA, the CDR3 is TGTGTCAGAAGCTTAAGAACGGAATCCCAAGGGTACAATGAGCAGTTCTTC. This sequence encodes CVRSLRTESQGYNEQFF.

As DNA, the CDR3 is TGTGCCAGCAGTTTCAGACAGGGGGCCTATGGCTACACCTTC. Translating it yields CASSFRQGAYGYTF. The rearrangement uses TRBV27 and TRBJ1-2, with TRBD1 identical over 10 bases. V gave up 3 bases and J gave up 4 bases; unmatched junction bases: 2. Germline CDR1 reads MNHEY; CDR2 reads SMNVEV (reference sequence). This CDR3 region has 14 residues.

This clone came up a few times. CDR3 coding DNA: TGTGCCAGCAGCTTATACGGCAGGGTCAATGGCTACACCTTC. Amino acid sequence: CASSLYGRVNGYTF. V and J are TRBV7-9 and TRBJ1-2; D is possibly TRBD1 (5 bases). Looked up from germline, CDR1 is SEHNR and CDR2 is FQNEAQ (reference sequence). The germline V and J ends were trimmed by 2 bases and 6 bases, with 13 bases remaining between them. CDR3 length: 14 amino acids.